This TCR beta chain was identified during a study of blood T cell repertoires in COVID-19. Only in-frame clones appear in the TCRdb table, and some are missing; sequencing was by immunoSEQ multiplex PCR. The sample contains about 220,000 clones, around four fifths of which appear only once. This CDR3 contains 17 residues. The germline CDR1 and CDR2 sequences are SGHVS and FQNEAQ. V dropped 2 bases and J dropped 7; count of bases not matched to a gene: 12. This clone was found a few times. The V gene is TRBV7-8, the J gene TRBJ1-4; 8 bases line up with TRBD1. Sequenced material: peripheral blood. The clonotype was recovered from a man aged 30 to 39 with active or convalescent COVID-19. CDR3 sequence: CASSLRPKTGAGEKLFF. The CDR3 DNA is TGTGCCAGCAGCTTACGGCCGAAGACAGGGGCAGGTGAAAAACTGTTTTTT.